This T cell receptor (beta chain) was sequenced for a study of T cell responses to AZD1222 COVID-19 vaccine (dated by TCRdb to 2020 to 2023). The study in broad terms: A total of around 240 trial participants underwent TCR sequencing, of whom roughly 210 had received two doses of AZD1222 and 26 had received two doses of the MenACWY control vaccine. Trial participants were enrolled by age into subgroups of 18-55, 56-69 and 70-plus years, and roughly 150, 30 and 60 TCR-sequenced participants, respectively, were included in these subgroups.

General findings and caveats noted by the study authors: Epitopes outside the regions mutated in the B.1.351 and B.1.1.7 variants were reportedly recognized by nearly half of the unique spike-specific TCRs. Most participants were white British and females outnumbered males, and the authors suggested that clonal diversity may have been underestimated. The whole spike protein was spanned by vaccine-associated CD4 TCRs, and dominant responses were seen in regions 160-218 and 743-854. In the small 56-69-year group, the increase in depth fell short of significance, most likely because of low power. Conclusions about previously exposed vaccinees are limited, since just six AZD1222 recipients were seropositive for SARS-CoV-2 at baseline. A significant rise in spike-specific TCR breadth and depth was observed after two AZD1222 doses relative to day 0 and relative to MenACWY recipients. No day 14 peak-response samples were available, so repertoires were characterized only after the peak T cell response.

According to the study, the label for this sample's time point signals: about 28 days (+/-7) after the second vaccine dose. AZD1222 recipients with second doses at about 4 weeks or about 12 weeks were pooled, because spike-specific TCR depth and breadth did not differ between schedules. Samples from vaccinated people were obtained from the UK trials COV001 and COV002, which included a single-blind randomized controlled phase 2/3 trial of AZD1222 (ChAdOx1 nCoV-19) in healthy adults. Trial participant PBMC samples were collected at day 0 and day 28 after the second dose for TCRbeta chain sequencing. This clone was seen ten or more times. Its recognized antigen is unknown. At one boundary the junction diverges from the germline segment, which might be a read error. Reading from cysteine to phenylalanine, the CDR3 counts 12 amino acids. Only CDR3 DNA remains: 36 bases, in frame from the first base. According to the germline V gene, CDR1 reads ENHRY and CDR2 reads SYGVKD.

The CDR3 regions of human TCRbeta chains were analyzed by immunosequencing. As for the authors' bioinformatics: Repertoire TCRs were matched against a reference library of SARS-CoV-2-specific TCRs generated with the MIRA antigen-specificity platform. Breadth was defined as the fraction of unique TCRs that were SARS-CoV-2-associated, and depth was defined as the fraction of total T cells that were SARS-CoV-2-associated. Using the MIRA data, each spike-specific TCR was mapped to the spike region that the TCR reacts to and placed in a CD4 or CD8 class. Log10-transformed breadth and depth values were compared by one-way ANOVA with Sidak's multiple comparisons tests. TCRdb retrieved this table from immuneACCESS and kept in-frame rearrangements only. Not all clones are present; in checked studies, unresolved V genes account for under half, and no reason is known for the remainder. The V and J calls and clone size were taken over from that table, and D and trimming were inferred from the DNA. A total of 150,000 to 200,000 clones appear in this sample, around 94% of them only once. Just over 5% of the sample goes to the ten largest clones.

The clonotype comes from an adult who received the AZD1222 COVID-19 vaccine. The source material was peripheral blood, sampled 28 days after the second AZD1222 dose. Recombination connected TRBV10-3 to TRBJ2-1, with TRBD1 perhaps the D gene, on 5 matching bases. The CDR3 region: CAISEIGRVYIF. The DNA is TGTGCCATCAGTGAGATTGGCAGGGTATACATCTTC.